Below are 18 T cell receptor beta chains sequenced from a single sample in a study of T-cell memory formation after mild COVID-19. TCRdb reprocessed the 5' RACE reads with MiXCR, giving one entry per CDR3 protein. The sample consists of 350,000 or so distinct CDR3 sequences, roughly 13% of them appearing once. The specimen was PBMCs or a T cell subset sorted from them (not recorded which). The source of these receptors is a young man who had mild COVID-19 (a few samples of this study predate the infection). Cell type and time point are not known.

This clonotype occurred a few times. The gene calls are TRBV7-9 and TRBJ1-4, with D tentatively TRBD1 (6 bases). CDR1 is SEHNR and CDR2 is FQNEAQ in the germline V gene (reference sequence). This CDR3 has 15 amino acids. The V end was cut by 0 bases, the J end by 5 bases, with 10 bases between. The DNA for the CDR3 is TGTGCCAGCAGCTTAGCACAGGGCAGGAATGAAAAACTGTTTTTT. Translated, it gives CASSLAQGRNEKLFF.

In DNA, the CDR3 is TGTGCCAGCAGCTCCCGGGCCACAGATACGCAGTATTTT. It codes for CASSSRATDTQYF. The chain combines TRBV7-9 with TRBJ2-3; D is ambiguous. Between the trimmed V and J ends, which lost 4 bases and 2 bases, there was a span of 7 bases. Looked up from germline, CDR1 is SEHNR and CDR2 is FQNEAQ (reference sequence). The CDR3 covers 13 residues.

The genes are TRBV11-2 and TRBJ2-7, with D maybe TRBD2 (6 bases). CDR1 is SGHAT and CDR2 is FQNNGV in the germline V gene. Trimming removed 0 bases from V and 6 bases from J, with 15 bases in between. There are 15 residues in the CDR3. The CDR3 nucleotides read TGTGCCAGCAGCTTAGAACGGAGTGGGGGGAGCGAGCAGTACTTC. Its translation: CASSLERSGGSEQYF.

This clonotype was counted at least ten times. This rearrangement joins TRBV12-3 or TRBV12-4 to TRBJ2-4, with 10 positions matching TRBD1. V shed 7 bases, J shed 5 bases, and the junction held 8 bases outside the gene matches. The CDR3 is 15 amino acids. The CDR3 spells CASKNNGQGENIQYF. The DNA for the CDR3 is TGTGCCAGCAAGAACAACGGACAGGGGGAAAACATTCAGTACTTC.

The chain has TRBV9 and TRBJ2-2, with 9 nucleotides matching TRBD1. The ends lost 4 bases at V and 7 bases at J; junction bases unmatched: 11. The CDR3 covers 16 residues. Germline lookup yields CDR1 SGDLS and CDR2 YYNGEE. This chain's CDR3 is CASSPLSGTGIGELFF. CDR3 nucleotides: TGTGCCAGCAGCCCGTTGTCCGGGACAGGGATCGGGGAGCTGTTTTTT.

This clonotype was seen ten or more times. V is TRBV20-1 and J is TRBJ2-3, with a tentative D call TRBD1 (6 bases). The CDR3 sequence is 13 residues long. Trimming took 8 bases from V and 7 from J, leaving 19 bases between them. CDR1 and CDR2 from the germline V gene are DFQATT and SNEGSKA (reference sequence). The CDR3 here is CSPRDKTDYTQYF. The DNA for the CDR3 is TGCAGTCCCCGGGACAAAACTGACTATACGCAGTATTTT.

The chain recombines TRBV7-6 with TRBJ2-4; D remains unclear. Germline V CDR1 and CDR2: SGHVS, FNYEAQ. This CDR3 region has 13 residues. V shed 1 base and J shed 9 bases, with 10 bases lying between them. The CDR3 DNA is TGTGCCAGCAGCTTAGAGTTTTTGGGCATTCAGTACTTC. Translating it yields CASSLEFLGIQYF.

This clonotype has a handful of counts. The gene calls are TRBV20-1 and TRBJ2-1; possible D gene TRBD2, 5 bases. The CDR3 length is 21 residues. V lost 3 bases to trimming and J lost 0 bases, with 30 bases between them. Looked up from germline, CDR1 is DFQATT and CDR2 is SNEGSKA (reference sequence). The CDR3 DNA follows: TGCAGTGCTAGGAGGCCCTTTTCGGGGTCTGGGGTCCCGAGCTCCTACAATGAGCAGTTCTTC. This encodes CSARRPFSGSGVPSSYNEQFF.

The rearrangement joins TRBV27 to TRBJ1-1, with D perhaps TRBD1 (5 bases). The germline CDR1 and CDR2 sequences are MNHEY and SMNVEV (reference sequence). This CDR3 spans 15 amino acids. The germline V and J ends were trimmed by 5 bases and 5 bases, with 18 bases remaining between them. In DNA, the CDR3 is TGTGCCAGCAGTCCCATGGAGGGGAGGGTTACTGAAGCTTTCTTT. Encoded protein: CASSPMEGRVTEAFF.

As DNA, the CDR3 is TGTGCCACCAGCAGGCTCCCTTGGGGAGAGCCGAACACTGAAGCTTTCTTT. It specifies CATSRLPWGEPNTEAFF. The rearrangement links TRBV15 to TRBJ1-1; D remains ambiguous. Trimming left V 3 bases short and J 1 base short, with 18 bases between. CDR1 is LNHNV, CDR2 YYDKDF, per germline (reference sequence). This CDR3 is built from 17 residues.

The CDR3 bases are TGCGCCAGCAGCCCACGTAGCGGGGGGGCTGACACCGGGGAGCTGTTTTTT. It codes for CASSPRSGGADTGELFF. The genes are TRBV4-3 and TRBJ2-2; TRBD2 matches 11 bases. The length of the CDR3 is 17 residues. Germline values: CDR1 LGHNA, CDR2 YSLEER. With V trimmed by 4 bases and J by 3 bases, 7 bases remained unmatched.

The chain links TRBV6-2 or TRBV6-3 to TRBJ2-7; a possible D gene is TRBD1 (6 bases). Germline CDR1 is MNHEY and CDR2 is SVGEGT. V lost 8 bases, J lost 3 bases, and 11 bases lay in between. CDR3 length: 12 amino acids. The CDR3 nucleotides are TGTGCCAGCCAGGGGCAGGGCTACGAGCAGTACTTC. Its translation is CASQGQGYEQYF.

The sample holds a few counts of this clonotype. The chain has TRBV12-5 and TRBJ2-7, with 7 positions matching TRBD1. This CDR3 has 17 amino acids. Germline V lookup: CDR1 LGHNT, CDR2 FRNRAP. V trimming: 1 base; J trimming: 3 bases; junction bases outside the gene matches: 12. CDR3 amino acids: CASGLGTGTVNFYEQYF. The CDR3 region has the DNA TGTGCTAGTGGTTTGGGCACCGGGACAGTGAATTTCTACGAGCAGTACTTC.

In this sample, this clonotype turned up many times. This chain connects TRBV7-2 to TRBJ2-2; tentative D call: TRBD1 (6 bases). The CDR3 sequence is 16 residues long. V was clipped by 0 bases and J by 5 bases, with 13 bases between them. The V gene's germline CDR1 is SGHTA and CDR2 FQGNSA. The CDR3 DNA is TGTGCCAGCAGCTTAGCGGCGCCAGGGGTAACCGGGGAGCTGTTTTTT. This codes for CASSLAAPGVTGELFF.

This clonotype was seen more than once but under ten times. The chain links TRBV6-6 to TRBJ1-2, with D hard to call. The V end lost 8 bases, the J end lost 7 bases, and 17 bases lay between the germline ends. Germline V gene sequence: CDR1 MNHNY, CDR2 SVGAGI (reference sequence). This CDR3 contains 13 residues. The CDR3 is CASGSSRDFGYTF. The CDR3 DNA follows: TGTGCCAGCGGATCCAGCCGGGATTTTGGCTACACCTTC.

This clonotype turned up a few times. J is TRBJ2-5 and V is TRBV4-3, with 11 bases lining up with TRBD2. CDR1 and CDR2 (germline): LGHNA, YSLEER. V was pared by 4 bases and J by 5 bases, with 9 bases of the junction left unmatched. The length of the CDR3 is 16 residues. DNA of the CDR3: TGCGCCAGCAGCCCAGTTAGCGGGGGGGCCCTTGAGACCCAGTACTTC. This sequence encodes CASSPVSGGALETQYF.

The V and J genes are TRBV9 and TRBJ2-4, with 8 bases that match TRBD1. The CDR3 contains 15 residues. Germline values: CDR1 SGDLS, CDR2 YYNGEE. Trimming at V came to 4 bases and at J to 7 bases, leaving 10 bases not matched to a gene. The CDR3: CASSPSGTGQNIQYF. CDR3 nucleotides: TGTGCCAGCAGCCCGTCCGGGACAGGTCAGAACATTCAGTACTTC.

The chain combines TRBV29-1 with TRBJ1-1; possibly TRBD1 for D (5 bases). Per the germline V gene, CDR1 is SQVTM and CDR2 is ANQGSEA. The V end was cut by 7 bases, the J end by 5 bases, with 14 bases between. The CDR3 sequence is 12 residues long. CDR3 loop: CSAGNWGTEAFF. The DNA for the CDR3 is TGCAGCGCAGGGAATTGGGGGACTGAAGCTTTCTTT. Combining the CDR3 with reference TRBV29-1 and TRBJ1-1 gives the whole variable domain SAVISQKPSRDICQRGTSLTIQCQVDSQVTMMFWYRQQPGQSLTLIATANQGSEATYESGFVIDKFPISRPNLTFSTLTVSNMSPEDSSIYLCSAGNWGTEAFFGQGTRLTVV.